These 21 T cell receptor beta chains were all obtained from the same sample, sequenced in a study of blood T cell repertoires in COVID-19. Sequencing was performed with immunoSEQ multiplex PCR; in TCRdb, only in-frame clones are kept and a portion is missing. The sample yields tens of thousands of clones, about 90% seen once. Sequenced material: peripheral blood. The receptors were sampled from a man aged 50 to 60 with active COVID-19.

This rearrangement joins TRBV7-2 to TRBJ2-7, with 10 nucleotides matching TRBD1. Germline trimming cut 2 bases from V and 1 base from J; bases unmatched to any gene: 8. This CDR3 has 17 amino acids. CDR1 SGHTA and CDR2 FQGNSA come from the germline V gene. The CDR3 coding sequence is TGTGCCAGCAGCTTAAGGGACAGGGGACCCCCTTCCTACGAGCAGTACTTC. Translation gives CASSLRDRGPPSYEQYF.

This clone was seen a single time. The chain links TRBV7-9 to TRBJ2-2, with 8 bases matching TRBD2. Trimming at V came to 7 bases and at J to 4 bases, leaving 5 bases not matched to a gene. CDR1 is SEHNR, CDR2 FQNEAQ, per germline (reference sequence). The length of the CDR3 is 14 residues. The chain's CDR3 is CASKIAGPTGELFF. The CDR3 bases are TGTGCCAGCAAAATAGCGGGACCCACCGGGGAGCTGTTTTTT.

The rearrangement joins TRBV27 to TRBJ2-7; 9 bases map to TRBD2. The junction had 6 bases not matched to a gene; V was cut back by 2 bases and J by 4 bases. The germline CDR1 and CDR2 sequences are MNHEY and SMNVEV (reference sequence). The CDR3 has 15 residues. The CDR3 DNA reads TGTGCCAGCAGTTTACTGGCGGGAGGGAGATACGAGCAGTACTTC. Translation: CASSLLAGGRYEQYF.

V gene TRBV19 combines with J gene TRBJ1-1; 9 nucleotides line up with TRBD1. Germline assignment: CDR1 LNHDA and CDR2 SQIVND (reference sequence). The CDR3 length is 13 residues. J lost 9 bases, V lost 5 bases, and 7 bases had no gene match. The CDR3 sequence: CASSARDREKAFF. In DNA form, the CDR3 reads TGTGCCAGTAGTGCAAGGGACAGGGAAAAAGCTTTCTTT.

The chain links TRBV12-3 or TRBV12-4 to TRBJ1-2, with 9 bases lining up with TRBD1. Trimming cost V 5 bases and J 10 bases; bases outside gene matches: 5. CDR3 length: 12 amino acids. The chain's CDR3 is CASSTTGGDYTF. The CDR3, as DNA: TGTGCCAGCAGTACGACAGGGGGAGACTACACCTTC.

In its sample, this clone was seen a few times. The V and J genes are TRBV18 and TRBJ1-1; 7 nucleotides match TRBD1. CDR3 length: 15 residues. V shed 5 bases, J shed 4 bases, and the junction held 10 bases outside the gene matches. Germline V gives CDR1 KGHSH, CDR2 LQKENI. This chain's CDR3 is CASSDIGTAATEAFF. The CDR3 DNA reads TGTGCCAGCTCAGACATAGGGACAGCGGCCACTGAAGCTTTCTTT.

The chain joins TRBV18 to TRBJ2-5; D is perhaps TRBD2 (6 bases). This CDR3 spans 14 amino acids. CDR1 and CDR2 from the germline V gene are KGHSH and LQKENI. V dropped 3 bases and J dropped 4 bases, with 12 bases sitting between them. The CDR3 region has the DNA TGTGCCAGCTCACCCCAGACTAGTCCAGAGACCCAGTACTTC. It specifies CASSPQTSPETQYF.

The J gene is TRBJ1-1, the V gene TRBV14, with D perhaps matching TRBD1 (5 bases). Per the germline V gene, CDR1 is SGHDN and CDR2 is FVKESK. This CDR3 region has 16 residues. V gave up 4 bases and J gave up 0 bases, with 15 bases separating them. CDR3 bases: TGTGCCAGCAGCCTCCTTGGCGGGGGATTGAACACTGAAGCTTTCTTT. Its protein product is CASSLLGGGLNTEAFF.

CDR3 protein: CASSQDRTGQFF. The CDR3 nucleotides are TGCGCCAGCAGCCAAGATAGGACAGGTCAGTTCTTC. The chain links TRBV4-1 to TRBJ2-1; 7 nucleotides match TRBD1. V lost 0 bases, J lost 13 bases, and 3 bases stayed unmatched. From germline, CDR1 is MGHRA and CDR2 YSYEKL. The CDR3 sequence is 12 residues long.

The chain couples TRBV27 to TRBJ1-2; 10 bases are shared with TRBD1. The CDR3 is 16 amino acids. From germline, CDR1 is MNHEY and CDR2 SMNVEV (reference sequence). V shed 6 bases and J 7 bases; nucleotides not matched to a gene: 14. CDR3 bases: TGTGCCAGCAGCTCTTCCTCAGACAGGGGGCGGGGTGGCTACACCTTC. Encoded protein: CASSSSSDRGRGGYTF.

The chain is built from TRBV19 and TRBJ1-1; D not resolved. The CDR3 runs to 13 residues. V was shortened by 0 bases and J by 6 bases, with 8 bases between the two germline ends. Per germline, CDR1 LNHDA and CDR2 SQIVND (reference sequence). CDR3 DNA: TGTGCCAGTAGTATAGATCTACGGGCTGAAGCTTTCTTT. Translation: CASSIDLRAEAFF.

This clone was detected once. The chain is built from TRBV28 and TRBJ2-1, with TRBD1 matching 7 bases. This CDR3 is built from 16 residues. The V gene end was trimmed by 5 bases and the J gene end by 7 bases; junction bases not matched to a gene: 14. Germline CDR1 is MDHEN and CDR2 is SYDVKM. The CDR3 region has the DNA TGTGCCAGCAGTACCTCGGGACAGTTAGTTCGTAATGAGCAGTTCTTC. This encodes CASSTSGQLVRNEQFF.

The CDR3 DNA reads as TGTGCCAGCAGCTTGACCGGTCTCCGAGTAGCTTTCTTT. As protein: CASSLTGLRVAFF. The chain is built from TRBV5-6 and TRBJ1-1; the D is unclear. This CDR3 has 13 amino acids. The germline V gene has CDR1 SGHDT and CDR2 YYEEEE. Deletions cut 1 base from V and 10 bases from J, with 14 bases between.

The rearrangement uses TRBV24-1 and TRBJ1-2; 8 bases align to TRBD1. Trimming at V came to 4 bases and at J to 5 bases, leaving 11 bases not matched to a gene. The CDR3 has 16 residues. CDR1 KGHDR and CDR2 SFDVKD come from the germline V gene. In nucleotides, the CDR3 is TGTGCCACCAGTGACAGAGGACAGGGAGGCGGATATGGCTACACCTTC. Its translation: CATSDRGQGGGYGYTF.

The chain employs TRBV4-3 and TRBJ1-5, with unresolved D. Deletions cut 0 bases from V and 6 bases from J, with 6 bases between. CDR3 size: 13 residues. Germline V gene lookup returns CDR1 LGHNA and CDR2 YSLEER. CDR3 in DNA: TGCGCCAGCAGCCAAGACATGAGTCAGCCCCAGCATTTT. It encodes CASSQDMSQPQHF.

The genes are TRBV7-9 and TRBJ2-6; 7 nucleotides line up with TRBD1. Germline V CDR1 and CDR2: SEHNR, FQNEAQ (reference sequence). There are 16 residues in the CDR3. The V and J ends lost 5 bases and 1 base, in that order; junction bases with no gene match: 5. CDR3 nucleotides: TGTGCCAGCAGCCGGACAGGCGAGTCTGGGGCCAACGTCCTGACTTTC. Its protein product is CASSRTGESGANVLTF.

The chain has TRBV7-8 and TRBJ2-1; 10 bases line up with TRBD2. V was pared by 6 bases and J by 4 bases, with 6 bases of the junction left unmatched. Germline V gives CDR1 SGHVS, CDR2 FQNEAQ. The CDR3 loop spans 15 amino acids. CDR3 sequence: CASSVTGLAYNEQFF. The CDR3 DNA is TGTGCCAGCAGTGTGACGGGACTAGCGTACAATGAGCAGTTCTTC. The full variable domain, rest sourced from reference TRBV7-8 and TRBJ2-1, is GAGVSQSPRYKVAKRGQDVALRCDPISGHVSLFWYQQALGQGPEFLTYFQNEAQLDKSGLPSDRFFAERPEGSVSTLKIQRTQQEDSAVYLCASSVTGLAYNEQFFGPGTRLTVL.

This rearrangement joins TRBV19 to TRBJ2-5, with 7 bases matching TRBD2. In germline, CDR1 is LNHDA, CDR2 SQIVND (reference sequence). With 1 base clipped from V and 1 base from J, the junction kept 0 bases outside the gene matches. The CDR3 consists of 14 residues. CDR3 sequence (DNA): TGTGCCAGTAGTATAGGCGGGAGCCAAGAGACCCAGTACTTC. It specifies CASSIGGSQETQYF.

This chain uses TRBV7-9 with TRBJ1-4; 10 bases are a match to TRBD1. Germline V gene data show CDR1 as SEHNR and CDR2 as FQNEAQ (reference sequence). The J segment lost 0 bases and the V segment lost 8 bases, leaving 6 bases of the junction unmatched. This CDR3 is 16 amino acids long. The CDR3 loop reads CASSRGQGATNEKLFF. DNA of the CDR3: TGTGCCAGCTCCCGCGGACAGGGGGCAACTAATGAAAAACTGTTTTTT.

This clone came up many times. The V and J genes are TRBV7-9 and TRBJ1-5; D is ambiguous. The V end was cut by 5 bases, the J end by 4 bases, with 18 bases between. CDR1 is SEHNR and CDR2 is FQNEAQ in the germline V gene (reference sequence). The CDR3 runs to 16 residues. The CDR3 coding sequence is TGTGCCAGCAGCACCTCGGAGGCATTGAGTAATCAGCCCCAGCATTTT. This encodes CASSTSEALSNQPQHF.

In nucleotides, the CDR3 is TGTGCCAGCAGGGCTGGACAGGGGACAAATACCTACGAGCAGTACTTC. Amino acids: CASRAGQGTNTYEQYF. The chain couples TRBV5-4 to TRBJ2-7, with 9 bases matching TRBD1. The CDR3 has 16 amino acids. Per the germline V gene, CDR1 is SGHNT and CDR2 is YYREEE (reference sequence). The J segment lost 2 bases and the V segment lost 5 bases, leaving 11 bases of the junction unmatched.